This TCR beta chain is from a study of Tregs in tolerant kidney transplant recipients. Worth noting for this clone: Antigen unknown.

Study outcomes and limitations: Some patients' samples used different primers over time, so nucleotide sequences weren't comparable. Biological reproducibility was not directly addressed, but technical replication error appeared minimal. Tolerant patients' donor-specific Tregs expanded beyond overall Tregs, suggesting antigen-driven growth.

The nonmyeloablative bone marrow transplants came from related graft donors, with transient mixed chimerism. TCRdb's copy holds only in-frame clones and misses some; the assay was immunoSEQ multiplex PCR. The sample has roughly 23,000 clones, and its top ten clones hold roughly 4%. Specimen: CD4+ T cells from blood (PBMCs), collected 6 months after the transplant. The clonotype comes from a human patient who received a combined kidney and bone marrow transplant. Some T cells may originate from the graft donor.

CDR3 amino acids: CASSLPGGLDTEAFF. The part of the CDR3 DNA that was read is TGTGCCAGCAGCTTGCCGGGGGGTTTGGACACTGAA. The chain employs TRBV5-4 and TRBJ1-1; D is perhaps TRBD1 (5 bases). The CDR3 goes on 3 residues after the read ends, and that part is filled in from the germline J gene. The CDR3 loop spans 15 amino acids. The V gene's germline CDR1 is SGHNT and CDR2 YYREEE (reference sequence). V lost 1 base, J lost 3 bases, and 13 bases lay in between.